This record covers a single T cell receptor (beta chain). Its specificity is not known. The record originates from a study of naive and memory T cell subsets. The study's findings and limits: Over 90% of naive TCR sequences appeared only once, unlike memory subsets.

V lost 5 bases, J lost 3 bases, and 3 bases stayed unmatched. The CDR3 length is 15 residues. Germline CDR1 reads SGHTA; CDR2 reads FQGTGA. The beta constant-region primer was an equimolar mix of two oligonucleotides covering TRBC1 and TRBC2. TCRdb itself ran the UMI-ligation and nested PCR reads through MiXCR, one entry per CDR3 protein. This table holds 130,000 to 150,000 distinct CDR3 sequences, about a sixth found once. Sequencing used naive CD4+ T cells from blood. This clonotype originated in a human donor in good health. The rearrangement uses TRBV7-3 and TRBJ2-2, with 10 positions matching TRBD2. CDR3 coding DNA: TGTGCCAGCAGCCCGCTAGCGGGGGACACCGGGGAGCTGTTTTTT. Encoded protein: CASSPLAGDTGELFF. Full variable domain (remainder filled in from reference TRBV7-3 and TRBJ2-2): GAGVSQTPSNKVTEKGKYVELRCDPISGHTALYWYRQSLGQGPEFLIYFQGTGAADDSGLPNDRFFAVRPEGSVSTLKIQRTERGDSAVYLCASSPLAGDTGELFFGEGSRLTVL.